Listed below are T cell receptor beta chains from one sample, sequenced in a study of blood T cell repertoires in COVID-19. Libraries were prepared by immunoSEQ multiplex PCR; TCRdb keeps only in-frame clonotypes and omits some of them. The sample has approximately 61,000 clones; roughly 84% are singletons. The sequenced material came from peripheral blood. The receptors were sampled from a middle-aged man with COVID-19, enrolled during active disease. Each CDR3 is given with its conserved first and last residue. Each record gives: V gene, J gene, D gene, clone size, CDR3 DNA, CDR3 protein. A D gene is named only where the DNA matches it firmly. Where a row states a size, it is once, few, many or the class of an expanded clone; other rows omit it.

TRBV3-1/TRBV3-2,TRBJ2-1,-,-,TGTGCCAGCAGCCAAGATCAGGGTCGCTCCTACAATGAGCAGTTCTTC,CASSQDQGRSYNEQFF
TRBV1,TRBJ2-1,-,-,TGCACCAGCAGCCAAGATGTGCGGAACTCCTACAATGAGCAGTTCTTC,CTSSQDVRNSYNEQFF
TRBV11-2,TRBJ2-5,-,-,TGTGCCAGCAGCCCCCTACAAGAGACCCAGTACTTC,CASSPLQETQYF
TRBV30,TRBJ1-4,-,-,TGTGCCTGGAATTTGGGCACAAGTGAAAAACTGTTTTTT,CAWNLGTSEKLFF
TRBV11-1,TRBJ2-1,TRBD2,once,TGTGCCAGCAGCTTAGCGAGAGCGGGGTTCTACAATGAGCAGTTCTTC,CASSLARAGFYNEQFF
TRBV19,TRBJ2-7,TRBD1,-,TGTGCCAGTAGGGGGACAGGGGGCTTAGGAGAGCAGTACTTC,CASRGTGGLGEQYF
TRBV30,TRBJ2-7,-,-,TGTGCCTGGAGTCTGCCCGGGGGGCTATCCTACGAGCAGTACTTC,CAWSLPGGLSYEQYF
TRBV6-2/TRBV6-3,TRBJ2-6,TRBD2,-,TGTGCCAGCAGTTACCGTTCTGCGGGAGCTGGGGCCAACGTCCTGACTTTC,CASSYRSAGAGANVLTF
TRBV28,TRBJ1-6,TRBD1,-,TGTGCCAGCAGTTTGGCGGGACAGGACAATTCACCCCTCCACTTT,CASSLAGQDNSPLHF
TRBV3-1/TRBV3-2,TRBJ1-3,-,-,TGTGCCAGCAGCCTTGGCTTATTAAACACCATATATTTT,CASSLGLLNTIYF
TRBV5-6,TRBJ2-6,-,once,TGTGCCAGCAGTTCCGGTTGGCGGGGCTCTGGGGCCAACGTCCTGACTTTC,CASSSGWRGSGANVLTF
TRBV18,TRBJ1-1,-,-,TGTGCCAGCTCACCATTGGGAGACGGTGAAGCTTTCTTT,CASSPLGDGEAFF
TRBV28,TRBJ1-6,TRBD1,-,TGTGCCAGCAGTTTGCCAGGGGGCTCACCCCTCCACTTT,CASSLPGGSPLHF
TRBV7-7,TRBJ2-3,-,-,TGTGCTAGCAGCTTAGCAAGCGGCCGCACAGATACGCAGTATTTT,CASSLASGRTDTQYF
TRBV2,TRBJ1-4,-,few,TGTGCCAGCAGGCCCACACCTAATGAAAAACTGTTTTTT,CASRPTPNEKLFF
TRBV29-1,TRBJ2-1,TRBD2,-,TGCAGCGTCCGAAAGACTAGCGGGTTTAACTACAATGAGCAGTTCTTC,CSVRKTSGFNYNEQFF
TRBV12-3/TRBV12-4,TRBJ1-1,-,-,TGTGCCAGCACTGGCGGGGGGAACACTGAAGCTTTCTTT,CASTGGGNTEAFF
TRBV9,TRBJ2-2,TRBD2,-,TGTGCCAGCAGCGTAGGGGGAGGGCCGGGGACCGGGGAGCTGTTTTTT,CASSVGGGPGTGELFF
TRBV6-4,TRBJ2-2,-,-,TGTGCCAGCAGTGACCAACCGGGACAAACCGGGGAGCTGTTTTTT,CASSDQPGQTGELFF
TRBV12-3/TRBV12-4,TRBJ1-2,-,-,TGTGCCAGCAGCCAGCAGGGCCATGGCTACACCTTC,CASSQQGHGYTF
TRBV5-8,TRBJ2-7,TRBD1,few,TGTGCCAGCAGCAGGGACAGGGCACGCGACGAGCAGTACTTC,CASSRDRARDEQYF
TRBV5-1,TRBJ2-3,TRBD1,-,TGCGCCAGCAGCATCGGACAGGTAACAGATACGCAGTATTTT,CASSIGQVTDTQYF
TRBV28,TRBJ2-1,TRBD1,-,TGTGCCAGCAGAACACACTTTTCCCGGGACAGTAACAATGAGCAGTTCTTC,CASRTHFSRDSNNEQFF
TRBV6-5,TRBJ2-2,-,-,TGTGCCAGCCGCGGCGGGGTGAACACCGGGGAGCTGTTTTTT,CASRGGVNTGELFF
TRBV2,TRBJ2-1,TRBD2,few,TGTGCCAGCAGTGAAAGGGCGGGAGGGTTAAGCAATGAGCAGTTCTTC,CASSERAGGLSNEQFF
TRBV6-5,TRBJ2-7,TRBD1,-,TGTGCCAGCAGGGGGACAGGGCAAACCTACGAGCAGTACTTC,CASRGTGQTYEQYF